This T cell receptor (beta chain) was identified during a study of blood T cell repertoires in COVID-19. On the study more broadly: The United States, Italy and Spain supplied acute and convalescent COVID-19 samples. In each case, the material was cDNA or gDNA derived from T cells, B-cell-depleted T cells, or PBMCs.

Per the original methods: The assay estimated nucleated cells by amplifying reference gene primers. Method: immunoSEQ multiplex PCR; TCRdb's copy keeps in-frame clones and lacks some. V, J and clone size are those of that table, while D and trimming were read from the DNA. The sample has tens of thousands of clones; around 91% are singletons. CDR1 and CDR2 (germline): LGHNA, YSLEER. Deletions cut 0 bases from V and 2 bases from J, with 14 bases between. CDR3 length: 17 amino acids. The receptor was derived from a human donor in a cohort sampled during active COVID-19. Sequenced sample: peripheral blood. The rearrangement uses TRBV4-3 and TRBJ2-4, with D possibly TRBD2 on 6 matching bases. The CDR3 protein is CASSQDWGVGSKNIQYF. The DNA for the CDR3 is TGCGCCAGCAGCCAAGATTGGGGGGTGGGGTCCAAAAACATTCAGTACTTC.